This TCR beta chain was captured by sequencing in a study of technical replicates of blood from a handful of donors. Sequencing was performed with immunoSEQ multiplex PCR; in TCRdb, only in-frame clones are kept and a portion is missing. Of approximately 89,000 clones in the sample, around 94% were seen once. Germline V CDR1 and CDR2: SEHNR, FQNEAQ (reference sequence). Unmatched junction bases numbered 8, after V lost 5 bases and J lost 7 bases. The CDR3 is 16 residues long. The chain has TRBV7-9 and TRBJ2-7; 16 nucleotides match TRBD2. The receptor was isolated from a human donor in good health. The sample was T cells isolated from PBMCs. CDR3 DNA: TGTGCCAGCAGCCGAGGGACTAGCGGGAGGGCGGGTGAGCAGTACTTC. This encodes CASSRGTSGRAGEQYF. Full variable domain (rest looked up from reference TRBV7-9 and TRBJ2-7): DTGVSQNPRHKITKRGQNVTFRCDPISEHNRLYWYRQTLGQGPEFLTYFQNEAQLEKSRLLSDRFSAERPKGSFSTLEIQRTEQGDSAMYLCASSRGTSGRAGEQYFGPGTRLTVT.